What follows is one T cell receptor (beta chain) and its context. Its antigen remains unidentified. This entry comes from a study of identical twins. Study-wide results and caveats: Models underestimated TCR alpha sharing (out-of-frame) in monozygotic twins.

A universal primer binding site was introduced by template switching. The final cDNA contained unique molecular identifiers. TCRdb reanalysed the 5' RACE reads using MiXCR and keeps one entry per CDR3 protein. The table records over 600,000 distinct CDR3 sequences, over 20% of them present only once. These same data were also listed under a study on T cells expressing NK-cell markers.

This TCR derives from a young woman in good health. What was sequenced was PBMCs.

CDR3 nucleotides: TGTGCCAGCAGCTGGGCCAGGGGGCACGAAAGGTACGAGCAGTACTTC. Protein: CASSWARGHERYEQYF. The chain employs TRBV11-2 and TRBJ2-7, with TRBD1 matching over 8 bases. This CDR3 is 16 amino acids long. V dropped 4 bases and J dropped 4; count of bases not matched to a gene: 12. Germline V gene lookup returns CDR1 SGHAT and CDR2 FQNNGV.